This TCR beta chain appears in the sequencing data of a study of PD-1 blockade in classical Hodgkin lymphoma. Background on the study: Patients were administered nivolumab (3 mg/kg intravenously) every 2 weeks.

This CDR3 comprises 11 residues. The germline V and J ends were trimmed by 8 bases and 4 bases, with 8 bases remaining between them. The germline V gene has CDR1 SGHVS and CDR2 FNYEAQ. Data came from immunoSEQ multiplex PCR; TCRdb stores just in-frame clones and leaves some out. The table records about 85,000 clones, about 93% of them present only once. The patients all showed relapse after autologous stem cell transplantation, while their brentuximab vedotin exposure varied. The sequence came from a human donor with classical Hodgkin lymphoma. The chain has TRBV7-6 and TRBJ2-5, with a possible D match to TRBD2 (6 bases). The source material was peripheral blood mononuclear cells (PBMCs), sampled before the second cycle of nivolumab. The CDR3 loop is CASEGGETQYF. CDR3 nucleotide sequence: TGTGCCAGCGAGGGAGGAGAGACCCAGTACTTC. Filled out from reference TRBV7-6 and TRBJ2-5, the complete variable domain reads GAGVSQSPRYKVTKRGQDVALRCDPISGHVSLYWYRQALGQGPEFLTYFNYEAQQDKSGLPNDRFSAERPEGSISTLTIQRTEQRDSAMYRCASEGGETQYFGPGTRLLVL.